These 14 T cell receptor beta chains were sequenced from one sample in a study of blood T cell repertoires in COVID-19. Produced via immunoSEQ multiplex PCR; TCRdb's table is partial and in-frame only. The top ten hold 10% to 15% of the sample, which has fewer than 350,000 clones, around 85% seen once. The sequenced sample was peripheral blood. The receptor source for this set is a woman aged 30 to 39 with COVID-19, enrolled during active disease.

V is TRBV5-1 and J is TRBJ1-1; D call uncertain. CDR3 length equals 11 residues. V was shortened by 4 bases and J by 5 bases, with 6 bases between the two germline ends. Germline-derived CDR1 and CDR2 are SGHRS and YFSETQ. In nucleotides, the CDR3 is TGCGCCAGCAGCCCCAGGACTGAAGCTTTCTTT. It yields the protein CASSPRTEAFF.

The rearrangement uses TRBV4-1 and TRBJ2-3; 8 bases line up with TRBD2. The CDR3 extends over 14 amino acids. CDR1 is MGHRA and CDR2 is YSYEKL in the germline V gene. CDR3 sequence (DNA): TGCGCGGCGCAGGCGGGGGGCCTCACAGATACGCAGTATTTT. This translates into CAAQAGGLTDTQYF.

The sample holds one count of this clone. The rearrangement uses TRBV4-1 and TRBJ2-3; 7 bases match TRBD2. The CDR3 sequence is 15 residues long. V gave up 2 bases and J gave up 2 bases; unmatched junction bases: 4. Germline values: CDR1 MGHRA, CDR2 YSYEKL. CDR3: CASSQPSGVTDTQYF. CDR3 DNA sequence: TGCGCCAGCAGCCAACCCAGCGGGGTCACAGATACGCAGTATTTT.

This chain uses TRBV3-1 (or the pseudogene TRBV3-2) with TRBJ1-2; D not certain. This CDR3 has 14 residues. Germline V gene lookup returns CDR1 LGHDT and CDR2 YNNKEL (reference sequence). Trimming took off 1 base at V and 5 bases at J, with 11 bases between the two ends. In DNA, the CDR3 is TGTGCCAGCAGCCAAGGTGAGGAGTGGTATGGCTACACCTTC. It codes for CASSQGEEWYGYTF.

CDR3 region: CASSPTSFSEAFF. The CDR3 coding sequence is TGTGCCAGCAGCCCTACCTCTTTTAGTGAAGCTTTCTTT. The chain joins TRBV27 to TRBJ1-1; unclear D gene. Deletions cut 6 bases from V and 7 bases from J, with 15 bases between. Per germline, CDR1 MNHEY and CDR2 SMNVEV (reference sequence). The CDR3 runs to 13 residues.

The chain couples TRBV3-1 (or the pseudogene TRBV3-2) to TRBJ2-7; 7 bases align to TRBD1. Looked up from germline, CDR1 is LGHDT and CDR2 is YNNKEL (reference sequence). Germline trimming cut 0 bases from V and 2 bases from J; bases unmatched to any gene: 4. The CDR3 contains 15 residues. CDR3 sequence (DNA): TGTGCCAGCAGCCAAGAAGGGACAGTCACCTACGAGCAGTACTTC. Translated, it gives CASSQEGTVTYEQYF.

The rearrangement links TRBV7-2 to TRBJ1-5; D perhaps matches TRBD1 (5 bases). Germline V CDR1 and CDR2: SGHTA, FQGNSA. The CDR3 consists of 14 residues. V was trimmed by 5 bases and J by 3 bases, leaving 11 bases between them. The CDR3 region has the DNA TGTGCCAGCAGCCCAGACAGCTACAATCAGCCCCAGCATTTT. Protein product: CASSPDSYNQPQHF.

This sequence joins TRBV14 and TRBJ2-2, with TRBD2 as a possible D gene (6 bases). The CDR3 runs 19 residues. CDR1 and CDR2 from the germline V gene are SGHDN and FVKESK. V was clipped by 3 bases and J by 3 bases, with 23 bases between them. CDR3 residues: CASSQGGGSPITHTGELFF. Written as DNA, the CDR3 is TGTGCCAGCAGCCAGGGGGGTGGCAGTCCGATAACCCACACCGGGGAGCTGTTTTTT.

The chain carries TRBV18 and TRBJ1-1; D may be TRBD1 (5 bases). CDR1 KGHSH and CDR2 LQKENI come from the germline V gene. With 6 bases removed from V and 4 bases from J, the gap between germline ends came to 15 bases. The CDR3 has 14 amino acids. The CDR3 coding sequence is TGTGCCAGCTCCCCTACTATAGACAGCACTGAAGCTTTCTTT. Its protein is CASSPTIDSTEAFF.

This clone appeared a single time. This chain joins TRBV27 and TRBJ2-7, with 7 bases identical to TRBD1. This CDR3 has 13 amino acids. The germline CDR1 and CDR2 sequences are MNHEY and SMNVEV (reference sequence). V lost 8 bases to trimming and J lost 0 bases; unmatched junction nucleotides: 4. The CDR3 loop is CASQTGSSYEQYF. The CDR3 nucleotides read TGTGCCAGCCAGACAGGGTCCTCCTACGAGCAGTACTTC.

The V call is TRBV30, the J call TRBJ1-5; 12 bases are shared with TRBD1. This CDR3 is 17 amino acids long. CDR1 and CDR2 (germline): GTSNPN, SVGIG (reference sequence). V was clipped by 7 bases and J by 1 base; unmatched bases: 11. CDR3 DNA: TGTGCCTCCTCGGAGGGACAGGGGGCGGTGAGCAATCAGCCCCAGCATTTT. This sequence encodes CASSEGQGAVSNQPQHF.

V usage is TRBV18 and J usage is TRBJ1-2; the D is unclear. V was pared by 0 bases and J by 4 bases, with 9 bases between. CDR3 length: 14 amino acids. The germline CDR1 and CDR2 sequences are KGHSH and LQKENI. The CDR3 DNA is TGTGCCAGCTCACCACCGGCCACCCCCTATGGCTACACCTTC. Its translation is CASSPPATPYGYTF.

The DNA for the CDR3 is TGTGCCTGGAGCCTCCCGGACTGCTTTAGGGCTTTCTTT. This gives the protein CAWSLPDCFRAFF. This chain links TRBV30 with TRBJ1-1, with unresolved D. V lost 3 bases and J lost 11, with 19 bases in between. The length of the CDR3 is 13 residues. Per the germline V gene, CDR1 is GTSNPN and CDR2 is SVGIG (reference sequence).

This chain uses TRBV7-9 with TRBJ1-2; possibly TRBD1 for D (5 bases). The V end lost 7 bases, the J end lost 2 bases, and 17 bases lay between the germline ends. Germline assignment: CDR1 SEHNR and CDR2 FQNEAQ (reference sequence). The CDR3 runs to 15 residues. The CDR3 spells CASTKKDRINYGYTF. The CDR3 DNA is TGTGCCAGCACCAAGAAAGACAGAATAAACTATGGCTACACCTTC.